The source of this T cell receptor (beta chain) is a study of beta chain features in type 1 diabetes. Study results and caveats: Patients' naive, central memory and regulatory TCRB repertoires appeared more alike than those of healthy donors. More deletions and fewer insertions at VDJ junctions were found in patients with type 1 diabetes. In all four CD4+ subsets, TCRB CDR3 length was significantly, moderately reduced in type 1 diabetes.

This clone was counted a few times. Its antigen remains unidentified. Germline CDR1 is LNHDA and CDR2 is SQIVND (reference sequence). This CDR3 region has 15 residues. J was trimmed by 6 bases and V by 9 bases; bases with no gene match: 16. All of the isolated RNA was reverse transcribed, so expressed TCRB transcripts were sequenced. The repertoire was sequenced with immunoSEQ multiplex PCR; TCRdb's copy has only in-frame clones and lacks some. The sample consists of a few hundred thousand clones, 9.6% of them appearing once. This sequence was found in a man aged 25 to 40 with type 1 diabetes. The chain has TRBV19 and TRBJ1-2; 7 nucleotides align to TRBD1. The sequencing input was central memory CD4+ T cells from blood. The CDR3 DNA sequence: TGTGCCAGCACCTTAAAAAAAACAGGGGTGCATGGCTACACCTTC. Translation: CASTLKKTGVHGYTF.